The 17 T cell receptor beta chains in this list originate from one sample, sequenced in a study of T cells after yellow fever vaccination. TCRdb re-called the 5' RACE reads with MiXCR, one entry per CDR3 protein. The profile shows about 580,000 distinct CDR3 sequences, approximately 16% of them singletons. This specimen consisted of PBMCs, obtained about 5 days after the first yellow fever vaccination. The receptors come from a young man who received the YFV17D yellow fever vaccine.

This clonotype was observed a few times. The chain employs TRBV18 and TRBJ2-7; no definite D call. This CDR3 is 13 amino acids long. V was pared by 2 bases and J by 5 bases, with 10 bases between. Germline CDR1 and CDR2: KGHSH and LQKENI. The CDR3 reads CASSPTHFHEQYV. In nucleotides, the CDR3 is TGTGCCAGCTCACCAACTCACTTCCACGAGCAGTACGTC.

In its sample, this clonotype was seen a few times. The chain couples TRBV6-1 to TRBJ1-2; D perhaps matches TRBD1 (6 bases). Germline V CDR1 and CDR2: MNHNS, SASEGT. V was shortened by 2 bases and J by 2 bases, with 9 bases between the two germline ends. The CDR3 consists of 14 residues. CDR3 loop: CASSEWDNNYGYTF. CDR3 nucleotide sequence: TGTGCCAGCAGTGAATGGGACAACAACTATGGCTACACCTTC.

This clonotype was observed at least ten times. The chain combines TRBV7-2 with TRBJ1-1, with 7 bases that match TRBD1. The CDR3 is 13 amino acids. Germline CDR1 SGHTA, CDR2 FQGNSA. Unmatched junction bases numbered 0, after V lost 2 bases and J lost 3 bases. The CDR3 coding sequence is TGTGCCAGCAGCTTACAGGGGGACACTGAAGCTTTCTTT. This sequence encodes CASSLQGDTEAFF.

J is TRBJ2-3 and V is TRBV5-6, with D maybe TRBD1 (5 bases). Trimming shortened V by 0 bases and J by 10 bases, and 9 bases separated the two germline ends. Germline V gene lookup returns CDR1 SGHDT and CDR2 YYEEEE. The CDR3 spans 12 residues. The CDR3 region has the DNA TGTGCCAGCAGCTTGGCCAGGGCAGCGCAGTATTTT. This sequence encodes CASSLARAAQYF. Full variable domain (missing parts from reference TRBV5-6 and TRBJ2-3): DAGVTQSPTHLIKTRGQQVTLRCSPKSGHDTVSWYQQALGQGPQFIFQYYEEEERQRGNFPDRFSGHQFPNYSSELNVNALLLGDSALYLCASSLARAAQYFGPGTRLTVL.

This clonotype was counted ten times or more. Here the CDR3 DNA reads TGTGCCAGCAGTCCAGGGGTATACTCACCCCTCCACTTT. It is translated as CASSPGVYSPLHF. The chain links TRBV12-3 or TRBV12-4 to TRBJ1-6; D is possibly TRBD1 (6 bases). This CDR3 region has 13 residues. V was cut by 5 bases and J by 10 bases, with 12 bases left in between.

The J gene is TRBJ1-5, the V gene TRBV5-1; D unclear. CDR1 and CDR2 (germline): SGHRS, YFSETQ. The CDR3 is made up of 15 amino acids. Between the trimmed V and J ends, which lost 0 bases and 7 bases, there was a span of 14 bases. The CDR3 is CASSLEVTPGQPQHF. The CDR3, as DNA: TGCGCCAGCAGCTTGGAGGTAACCCCCGGGCAGCCCCAGCATTTT.

CDR3 protein: CASSQSISGVHNSPLHF. The CDR3 DNA reads TGCGCCAGCAGTCAATCGATATCGGGGGTCCATAATTCACCCCTCCACTTT. This chain links TRBV23-1 with TRBJ1-6; TRBD1 might be the D (5 bases). TRBV23-1 has ORF status, its function being uncertain. Trimming left V 0 bases short and J 5 bases short, with 14 bases between. CDR3 length equals 17 residues.

This clonotype has at least ten counts. Here the CDR3 DNA reads TGTGCCAGCAGTTACTCCGGCTCTGGGGCCAACGTCCTGACTTTC. Its translation: CASSYSGSGANVLTF. The chain couples TRBV6-5 to TRBJ2-6, with D unresolved. Germline CDR1 is MNHEY and CDR2 is SVGAGI. The V and J ends lost 0 bases and 0 bases respectively, with 3 bases between them. This CDR3 has 15 amino acids.

This clonotype turned up a few times. The V and J genes are TRBV7-8 and TRBJ1-2, with D maybe TRBD1 (6 bases). CDR3 length equals 13 residues. Germline CDR1 is SGHVS and CDR2 is FQNEAQ. The V and J ends lost 5 bases and 7 bases respectively, with 14 bases between them. The CDR3 loop reads CASSQGLVGGYTF. As DNA, the CDR3 is TGTGCCAGCAGCCAGGGGTTAGTCGGTGGCTACACCTTC.

This clonotype was seen a few times. The rearrangement uses TRBV2 and TRBJ1-2, with 7 positions matching TRBD1. CDR1 is SNHLY and CDR2 is FYNNEI in the germline V gene. CDR3 size: 13 residues. V trimming: 6 bases; J trimming: 6 bases; junction bases outside the gene matches: 7. CDR3 residues: CASSRDRADGYTF. CDR3 DNA sequence: TGTGCCAGCAGCCGCGACAGGGCTGATGGCTACACCTTC.

The V gene is TRBV4-3, the J gene TRBJ2-1, with D unclear. The CDR3 spans 16 residues. V lost 0 bases to trimming and J lost 3 bases, with 12 bases between them. The germline V gene encodes CDR1 LGHNA and CDR2 YSLEER. The CDR3 region has the DNA TGCGCCAGCAGCCAAGAGCCCCAACCCAACTACAATGAGCAGTTCTTC. Translation gives CASSQEPQPNYNEQFF.

The V and J genes are TRBV6-1 and TRBJ1-2, with TRBD1 as a possible D gene (5 bases). The CDR3 has 15 amino acids. The V end lost 10 bases, the J end lost 1 base, and 19 bases lay between the germline ends. The germline CDR1 and CDR2 sequences are MNHNS and SASEGT. CDR3 in DNA: TGTGCCACCACCGGGACGGAGAGGTTTAACTATGGCTACACCTTC. Translated: CATTGTERFNYGYTF.

This chain uses TRBV2 with TRBJ2-4; D is unclear. CDR1 is SNHLY, CDR2 FYNNEI, per germline. The CDR3 has 13 amino acids. Trimming took 6 bases from V and 6 from J, leaving 12 bases between them. CDR3 DNA sequence: TGTGCCAGCAGCCAGGATGGTGGAAACATTCAGTACTTC. Amino acids: CASSQDGGNIQYF.

The chain couples TRBV6-1 to TRBJ1-1; TRBD1 is a possible D gene (5 bases). This CDR3 has 13 residues. In germline, CDR1 is MNHNS, CDR2 SASEGT. Trimming cost V 11 bases and J 0 bases, with 13 bases left between them. CDR3 protein: CAGEGRVNTEAFF. In DNA form, the CDR3 reads TGTGCCGGAGAGGGGAGAGTGAACACTGAAGCTTTCTTT.

As concerns this clonotype: This sequence may be a read error, since a much larger clone differs from it by one base. This chain joins TRBV25-1 and TRBJ2-3; 9 positions match TRBD2. Germline loops: CDR1 MGHDK, CDR2 SYGVNS. This CDR3 comprises 15 residues. V was clipped by 2 bases and J by 0 bases; unmatched bases: 0. The chain's CDR3 is CASSELAGSTDTQYF. In DNA, the CDR3 is TGTGCCAGCAGTGAACTAGCGGGGAGCACAGATACGCAGTATTTT. Looking up the rest from reference TRBV25-1 and TRBJ2-3 gives the full variable domain: EADIYQTPRYLVIGTGKKITLECSQTMGHDKMYWYQQDPGMELHLIHYSYGVNSTEKGDLSSESTVSRIRTEHFPLTLESARPSHTSQYLCASSELAGSTDTQYFGPGTRLTVL.

This clonotype occurred a few times. The chain has TRBV7-9 and TRBJ1-2; 9 positions match TRBD1. Germline assignment: CDR1 SEHNR and CDR2 FQNEAQ (reference sequence). V was pared by 7 bases and J by 7 bases, with 10 bases of the junction left unmatched. CDR3 length: 14 residues. The CDR3 reads CASTPTGQGRGYTF. CDR3 in DNA: TGTGCCAGCACCCCCACGGGACAGGGACGTGGCTACACCTTC.

This clonotype appeared many times. V is TRBV5-1 and J is TRBJ2-5; D possibly matches TRBD1 or TRBD2 (5 bases each). The germline V gene encodes CDR1 SGHRS and CDR2 YFSETQ. The CDR3 contains 16 residues. Trimming removed 2 bases from V and 3 bases from J, with 17 bases in between. CDR3 region: CASSFIPGDGEETQYF. The CDR3 nucleotides are TGCGCCAGCAGCTTCATTCCCGGGGACGGGGAAGAGACCCAGTACTTC.